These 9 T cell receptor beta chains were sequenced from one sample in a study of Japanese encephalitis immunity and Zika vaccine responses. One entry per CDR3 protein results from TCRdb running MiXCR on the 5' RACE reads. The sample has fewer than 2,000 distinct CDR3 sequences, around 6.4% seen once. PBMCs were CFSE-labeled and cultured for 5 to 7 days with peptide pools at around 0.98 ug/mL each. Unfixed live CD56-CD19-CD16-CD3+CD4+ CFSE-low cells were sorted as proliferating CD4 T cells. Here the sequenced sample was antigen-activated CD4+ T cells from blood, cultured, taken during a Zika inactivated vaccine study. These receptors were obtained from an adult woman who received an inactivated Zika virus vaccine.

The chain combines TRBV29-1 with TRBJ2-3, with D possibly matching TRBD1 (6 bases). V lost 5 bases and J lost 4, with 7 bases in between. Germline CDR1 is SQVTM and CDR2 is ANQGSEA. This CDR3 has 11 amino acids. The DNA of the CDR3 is TGCAGCGTTAACAGGGCAGATACGCAGTATTTT. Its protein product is CSVNRADTQYF.

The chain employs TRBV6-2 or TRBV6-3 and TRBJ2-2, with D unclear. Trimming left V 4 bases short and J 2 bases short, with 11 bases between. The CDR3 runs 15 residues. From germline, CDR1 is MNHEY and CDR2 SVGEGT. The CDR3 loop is CASSSFGRNTGELFF. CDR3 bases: TGTGCCAGCAGTTCCTTCGGACGAAACACCGGGGAGCTGTTTTTT.

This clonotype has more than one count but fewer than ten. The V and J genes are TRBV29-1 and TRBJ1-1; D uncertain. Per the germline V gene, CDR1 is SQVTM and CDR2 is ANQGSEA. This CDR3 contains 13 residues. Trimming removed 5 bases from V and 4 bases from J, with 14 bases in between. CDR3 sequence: CSVPGRSGTEAFF. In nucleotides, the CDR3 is TGCAGCGTTCCTGGCAGGTCGGGCACTGAAGCTTTCTTT.

DNA of the CDR3: TGTGCCAGCAGCCCGGAGGGGCAGGGAAAGCAAGAGACCCAGTACTTC. It yields the protein CASSPEGQGKQETQYF. V is TRBV5-4 and J is TRBJ2-5; D is possibly TRBD2 (6 bases). With 4 bases removed from V and 2 bases from J, the gap between germline ends came to 18 bases. The germline gives CDR1 SGHNT, CDR2 YYREEE (reference sequence). The CDR3 contains 16 residues.

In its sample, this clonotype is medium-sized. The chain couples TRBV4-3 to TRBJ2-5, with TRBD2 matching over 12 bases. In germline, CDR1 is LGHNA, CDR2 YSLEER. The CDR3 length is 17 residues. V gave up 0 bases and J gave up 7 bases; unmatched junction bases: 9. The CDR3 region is CASSQDLLAGGPGTQYF. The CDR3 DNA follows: TGCGCCAGCAGCCAAGATCTACTAGCGGGGGGCCCAGGGACCCAGTACTTC.

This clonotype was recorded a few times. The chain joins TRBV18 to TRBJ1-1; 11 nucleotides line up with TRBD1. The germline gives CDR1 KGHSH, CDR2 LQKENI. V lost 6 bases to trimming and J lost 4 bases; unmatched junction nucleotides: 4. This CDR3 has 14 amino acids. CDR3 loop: CASSLGTGGTEAFF. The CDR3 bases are TGTGCCAGCTCCTTAGGGACAGGGGGCACTGAAGCTTTCTTT.

DNA of the CDR3: TGTGCCAGCACCCCTCCAGGGTCCTCCTACGAGCAGTACTTC. Translation: CASTPPGSSYEQYF. The chain combines TRBV7-2 with TRBJ2-7, with TRBD1 as a possible D gene (5 bases). The CDR3 is 14 residues long. Deletions cut 7 bases from V and 0 bases from J, with 13 bases between. Looked up from germline, CDR1 is SGHTA and CDR2 is FQGNSA.

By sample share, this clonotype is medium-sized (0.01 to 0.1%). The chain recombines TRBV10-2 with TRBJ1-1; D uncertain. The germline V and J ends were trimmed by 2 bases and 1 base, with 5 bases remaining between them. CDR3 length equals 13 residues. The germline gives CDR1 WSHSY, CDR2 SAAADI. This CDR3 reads CASSEGRNTEAFF. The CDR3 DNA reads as TGCGCCAGCAGTGAGGGGCGGAACACTGAAGCTTTCTTT.

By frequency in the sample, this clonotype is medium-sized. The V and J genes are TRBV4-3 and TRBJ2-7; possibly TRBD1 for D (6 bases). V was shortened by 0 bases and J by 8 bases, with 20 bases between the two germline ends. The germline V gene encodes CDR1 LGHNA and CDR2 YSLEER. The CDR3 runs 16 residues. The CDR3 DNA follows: TGCGCCAGCAGCCAAGATATAGCAGGGGCCGAGGGGAAGCAGTACTTC. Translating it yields CASSQDIAGAEGKQYF.